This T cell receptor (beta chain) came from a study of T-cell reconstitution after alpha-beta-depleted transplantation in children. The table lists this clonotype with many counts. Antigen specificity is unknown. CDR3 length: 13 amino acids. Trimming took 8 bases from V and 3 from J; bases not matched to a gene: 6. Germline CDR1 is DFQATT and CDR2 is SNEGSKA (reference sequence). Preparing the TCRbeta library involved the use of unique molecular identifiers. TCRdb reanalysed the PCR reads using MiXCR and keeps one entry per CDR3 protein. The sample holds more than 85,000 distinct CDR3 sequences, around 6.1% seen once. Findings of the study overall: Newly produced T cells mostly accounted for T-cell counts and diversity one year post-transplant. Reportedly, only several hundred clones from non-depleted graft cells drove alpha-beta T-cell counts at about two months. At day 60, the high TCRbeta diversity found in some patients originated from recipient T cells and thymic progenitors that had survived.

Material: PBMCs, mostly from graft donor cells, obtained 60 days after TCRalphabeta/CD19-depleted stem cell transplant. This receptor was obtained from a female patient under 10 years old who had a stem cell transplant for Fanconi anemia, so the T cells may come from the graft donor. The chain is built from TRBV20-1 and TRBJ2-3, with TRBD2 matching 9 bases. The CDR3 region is CSTRRGGTDTQYF. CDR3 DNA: TGCAGTACTCGGCGGGGGGGGACAGATACGCAGTATTTT.